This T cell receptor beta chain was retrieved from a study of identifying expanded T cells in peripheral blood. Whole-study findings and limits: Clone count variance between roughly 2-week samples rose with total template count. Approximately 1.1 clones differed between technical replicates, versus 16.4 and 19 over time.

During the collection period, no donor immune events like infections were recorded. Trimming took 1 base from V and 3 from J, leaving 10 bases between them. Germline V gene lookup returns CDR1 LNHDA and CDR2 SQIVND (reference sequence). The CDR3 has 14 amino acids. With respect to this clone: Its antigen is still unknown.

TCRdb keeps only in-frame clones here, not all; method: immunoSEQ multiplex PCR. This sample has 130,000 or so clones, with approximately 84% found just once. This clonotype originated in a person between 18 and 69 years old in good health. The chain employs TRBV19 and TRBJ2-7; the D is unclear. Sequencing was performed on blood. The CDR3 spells CASSIGSPFYEQYF. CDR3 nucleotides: TGTGCCAGTAGTATAGGTTCCCCCTTCTACGAGCAGTACTTC.